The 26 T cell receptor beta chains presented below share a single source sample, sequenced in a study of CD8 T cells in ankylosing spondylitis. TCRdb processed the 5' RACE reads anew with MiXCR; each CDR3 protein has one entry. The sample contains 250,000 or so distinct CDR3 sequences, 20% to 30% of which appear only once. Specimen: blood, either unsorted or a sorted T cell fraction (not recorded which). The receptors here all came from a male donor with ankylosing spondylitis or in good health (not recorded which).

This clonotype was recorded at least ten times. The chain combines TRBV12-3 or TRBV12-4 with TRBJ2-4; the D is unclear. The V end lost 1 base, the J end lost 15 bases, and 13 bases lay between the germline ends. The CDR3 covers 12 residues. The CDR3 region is CASSLESTPGYF. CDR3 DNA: TGTGCCAGCAGTTTAGAGTCGACTCCGGGGTACTTC.

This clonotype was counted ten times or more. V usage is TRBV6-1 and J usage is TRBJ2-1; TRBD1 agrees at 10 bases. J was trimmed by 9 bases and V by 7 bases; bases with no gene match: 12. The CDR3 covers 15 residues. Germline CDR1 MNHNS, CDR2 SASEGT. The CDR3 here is CASISGTGVRGEQFF. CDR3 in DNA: TGTGCCAGCATCTCCGGGACAGGGGTTAGGGGTGAGCAGTTCTTC.

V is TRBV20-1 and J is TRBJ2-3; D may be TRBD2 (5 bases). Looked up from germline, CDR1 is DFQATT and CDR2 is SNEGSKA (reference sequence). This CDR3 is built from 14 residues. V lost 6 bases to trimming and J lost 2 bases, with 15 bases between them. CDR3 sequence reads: CSAPTGGFTDTQYF. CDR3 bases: TGCAGTGCCCCGACGGGCGGGTTCACAGATACGCAGTATTTT.

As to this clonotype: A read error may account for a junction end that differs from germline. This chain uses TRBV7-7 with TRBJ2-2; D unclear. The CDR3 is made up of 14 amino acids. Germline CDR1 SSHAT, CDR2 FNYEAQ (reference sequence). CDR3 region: CASSLSGDTGELFF. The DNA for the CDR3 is TGTGCTAGCAGCTTGTCTGGTGACACCGGGGAGCTGTTTTTT.

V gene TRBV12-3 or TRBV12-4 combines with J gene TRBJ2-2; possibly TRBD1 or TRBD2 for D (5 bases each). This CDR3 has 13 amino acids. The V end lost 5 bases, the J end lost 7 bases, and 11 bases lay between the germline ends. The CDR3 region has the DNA TGTGCCAGCAGTGGGACGGGTGTCGGGGAGCTGTTTTTT. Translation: CASSGTGVGELFF.

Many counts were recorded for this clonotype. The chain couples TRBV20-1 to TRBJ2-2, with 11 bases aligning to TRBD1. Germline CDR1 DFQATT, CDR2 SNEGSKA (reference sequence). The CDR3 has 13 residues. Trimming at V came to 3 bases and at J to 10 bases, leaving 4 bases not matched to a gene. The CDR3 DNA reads TGCAGTGCTAGTAGGACAGGGGGCCCGGAGCTGTTTTTT. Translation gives CSASRTGGPELFF.

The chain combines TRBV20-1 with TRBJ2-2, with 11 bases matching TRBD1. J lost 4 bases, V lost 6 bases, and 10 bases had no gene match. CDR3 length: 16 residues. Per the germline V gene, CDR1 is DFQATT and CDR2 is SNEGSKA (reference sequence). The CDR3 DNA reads TGCAGTGCGAACGATCGAGGACAGGGGGCCACCGGGGAGCTGTTTTTT. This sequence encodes CSANDRGQGATGELFF.

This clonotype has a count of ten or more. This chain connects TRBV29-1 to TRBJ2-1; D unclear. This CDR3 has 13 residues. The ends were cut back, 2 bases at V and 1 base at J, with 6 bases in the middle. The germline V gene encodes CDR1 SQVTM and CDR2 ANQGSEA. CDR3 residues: CSVESGSYNEQFF. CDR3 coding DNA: TGCAGCGTTGAATCCGGGTCCTACAATGAGCAGTTCTTC.

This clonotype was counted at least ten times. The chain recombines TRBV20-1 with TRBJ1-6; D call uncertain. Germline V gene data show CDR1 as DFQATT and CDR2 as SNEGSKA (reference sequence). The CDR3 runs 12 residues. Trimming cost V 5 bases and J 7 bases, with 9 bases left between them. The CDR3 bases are TGCAGTGCTGCGGCCAGAAATTCACCCCTCCACTTT. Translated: CSAAARNSPLHF.

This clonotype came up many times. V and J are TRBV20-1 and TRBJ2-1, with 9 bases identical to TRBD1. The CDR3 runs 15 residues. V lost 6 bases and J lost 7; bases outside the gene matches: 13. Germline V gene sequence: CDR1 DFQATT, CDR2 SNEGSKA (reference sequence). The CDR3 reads CSAPIGDREVNEQFF. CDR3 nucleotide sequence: TGCAGTGCCCCGATAGGGGACAGGGAGGTTAATGAGCAGTTCTTC.

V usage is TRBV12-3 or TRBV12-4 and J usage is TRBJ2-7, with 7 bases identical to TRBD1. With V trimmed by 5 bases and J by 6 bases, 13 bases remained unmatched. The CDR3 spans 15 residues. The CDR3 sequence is CASSKLGTALLEQYF. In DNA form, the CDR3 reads TGTGCCAGCAGTAAGCTCGGGACAGCCCTTCTCGAGCAGTACTTC.

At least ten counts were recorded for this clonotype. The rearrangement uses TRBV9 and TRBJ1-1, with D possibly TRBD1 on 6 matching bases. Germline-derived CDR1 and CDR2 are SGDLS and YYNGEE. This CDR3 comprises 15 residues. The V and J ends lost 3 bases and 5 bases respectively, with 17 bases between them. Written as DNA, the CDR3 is TGTGCCAGCAGCGCGGAGGGACACCTTCGGACTGAAGCTTTCTTT. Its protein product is CASSAEGHLRTEAFF.

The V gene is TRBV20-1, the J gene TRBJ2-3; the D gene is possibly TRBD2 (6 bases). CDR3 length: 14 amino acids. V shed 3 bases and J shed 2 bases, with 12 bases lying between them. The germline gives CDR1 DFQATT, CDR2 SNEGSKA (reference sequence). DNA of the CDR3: TGCAGTGCTAGGGGAGGCGGTCACACAGATACGCAGTATTTT. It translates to CSARGGGHTDTQYF.

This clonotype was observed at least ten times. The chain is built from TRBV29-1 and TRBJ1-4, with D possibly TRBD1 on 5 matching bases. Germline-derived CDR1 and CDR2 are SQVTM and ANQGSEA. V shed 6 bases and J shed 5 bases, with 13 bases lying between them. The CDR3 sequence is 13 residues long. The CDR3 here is CSVAGTGNEKLFF. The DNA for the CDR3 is TGCAGCGTCGCCGGGACGGGGAATGAAAAACTGTTTTTT. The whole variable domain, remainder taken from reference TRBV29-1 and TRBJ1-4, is SAVISQKPSRDICQRGTSLTIQCQVDSQVTMMFWYRQQPGQSLTLIATANQGSEATYESGFVIDKFPISRPNLTFSTLTVSNMSPEDSSIYLCSVAGTGNEKLFFGSGTQLSVL.

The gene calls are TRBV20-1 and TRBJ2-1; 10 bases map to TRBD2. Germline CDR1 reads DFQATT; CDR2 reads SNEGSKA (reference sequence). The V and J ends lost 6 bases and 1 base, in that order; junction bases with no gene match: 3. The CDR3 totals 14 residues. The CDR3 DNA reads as TGCAGTGCCACTAGCGGGGAGTCCTACAATGAGCAGTTCTTC. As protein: CSATSGESYNEQFF.

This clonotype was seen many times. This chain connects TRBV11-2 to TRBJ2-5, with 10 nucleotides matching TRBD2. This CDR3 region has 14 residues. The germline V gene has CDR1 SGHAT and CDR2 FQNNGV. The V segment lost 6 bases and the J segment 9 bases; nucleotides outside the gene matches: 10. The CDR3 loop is CASRASGGPGPQYF. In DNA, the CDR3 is TGTGCCAGCAGGGCTAGCGGGGGCCCAGGGCCCCAGTACTTC.

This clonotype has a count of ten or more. The CDR3 bases are TGTGCCAGCAGTTCGGGACTGTTAAATGAGCAGTTCTTC. This sequence encodes CASSSGLLNEQFF. The rearrangement links TRBV12-3 or TRBV12-4 to TRBJ2-1, with D perhaps TRBD2 (6 bases). The CDR3 is 13 residues long. V lost 4 bases and J 7 bases, leaving 11 bases between the germline ends.

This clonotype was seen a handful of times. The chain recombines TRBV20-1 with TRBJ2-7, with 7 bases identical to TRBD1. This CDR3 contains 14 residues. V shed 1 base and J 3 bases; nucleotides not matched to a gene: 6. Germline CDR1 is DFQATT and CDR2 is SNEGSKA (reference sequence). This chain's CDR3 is CSARAGTANYEQYF. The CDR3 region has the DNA TGCAGTGCTAGAGCTGGGACAGCCAACTACGAGCAGTACTTC.

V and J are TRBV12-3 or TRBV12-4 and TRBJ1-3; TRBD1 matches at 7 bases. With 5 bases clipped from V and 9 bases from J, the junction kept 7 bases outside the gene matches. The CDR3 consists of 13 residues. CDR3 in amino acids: CASSHTGETTIYF. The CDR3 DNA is TGTGCCAGCAGTCATACAGGGGAGACCACCATATATTTT.

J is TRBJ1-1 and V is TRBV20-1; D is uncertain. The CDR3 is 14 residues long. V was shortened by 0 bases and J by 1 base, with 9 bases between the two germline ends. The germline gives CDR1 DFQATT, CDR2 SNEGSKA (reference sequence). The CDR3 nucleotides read TGCAGTGCTAGAGATTATAGTAGGAACACTGAAGCTTTCTTT. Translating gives CSARDYSRNTEAFF.

This CDR3 reads CASSEWQSSYNEQFF. The CDR3 region has the DNA TGTGCCAGCAGTGAGTGGCAGAGCTCCTACAATGAGCAGTTCTTC. The chain joins TRBV2 to TRBJ2-1; D call uncertain. The CDR3 is made up of 15 amino acids. V lost 3 bases and J lost 0, with 9 bases in between. Germline V lookup: CDR1 SNHLY, CDR2 FYNNEI.

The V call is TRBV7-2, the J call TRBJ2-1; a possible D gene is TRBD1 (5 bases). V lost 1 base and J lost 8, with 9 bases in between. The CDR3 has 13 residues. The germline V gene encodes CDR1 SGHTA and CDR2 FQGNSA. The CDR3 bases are TGTGCCAGCAGCTTAGGAGTCAGGGATGAGCAGTTCTTC. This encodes CASSLGVRDEQFF.

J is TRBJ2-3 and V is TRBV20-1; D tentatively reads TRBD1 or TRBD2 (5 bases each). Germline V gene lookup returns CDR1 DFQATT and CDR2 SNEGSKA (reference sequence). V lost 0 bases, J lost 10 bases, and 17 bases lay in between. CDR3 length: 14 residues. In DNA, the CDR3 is TGCAGTGCTAGAGATCTGAGGGCAGGGTACGCGCAGTATTTT. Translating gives CSARDLRAGYAQYF.

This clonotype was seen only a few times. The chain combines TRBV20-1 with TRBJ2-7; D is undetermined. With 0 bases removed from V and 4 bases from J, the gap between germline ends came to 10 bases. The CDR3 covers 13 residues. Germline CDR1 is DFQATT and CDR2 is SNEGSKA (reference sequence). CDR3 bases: TGCAGTGCTAGAGATTCTTTTCTTTACGAGCAGTACTTC. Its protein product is CSARDSFLYEQYF.

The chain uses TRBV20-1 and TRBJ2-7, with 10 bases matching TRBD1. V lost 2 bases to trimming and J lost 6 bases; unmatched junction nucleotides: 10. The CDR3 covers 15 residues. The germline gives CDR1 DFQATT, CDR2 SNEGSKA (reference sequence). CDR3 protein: CSARRDRGSAVEQYF. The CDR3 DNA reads TGCAGTGCTAGAAGGGACAGGGGATCTGCGGTCGAGCAGTACTTC.

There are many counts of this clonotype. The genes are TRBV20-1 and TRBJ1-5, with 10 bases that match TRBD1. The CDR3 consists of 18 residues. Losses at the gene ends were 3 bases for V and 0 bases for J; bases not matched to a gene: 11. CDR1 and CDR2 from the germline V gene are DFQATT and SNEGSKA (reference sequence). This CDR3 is CSASGGDRGLSSNQPQHF. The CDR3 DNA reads TGCAGTGCTAGTGGGGGTGACAGGGGGCTTTCTAGCAATCAGCCCCAGCATTTT.